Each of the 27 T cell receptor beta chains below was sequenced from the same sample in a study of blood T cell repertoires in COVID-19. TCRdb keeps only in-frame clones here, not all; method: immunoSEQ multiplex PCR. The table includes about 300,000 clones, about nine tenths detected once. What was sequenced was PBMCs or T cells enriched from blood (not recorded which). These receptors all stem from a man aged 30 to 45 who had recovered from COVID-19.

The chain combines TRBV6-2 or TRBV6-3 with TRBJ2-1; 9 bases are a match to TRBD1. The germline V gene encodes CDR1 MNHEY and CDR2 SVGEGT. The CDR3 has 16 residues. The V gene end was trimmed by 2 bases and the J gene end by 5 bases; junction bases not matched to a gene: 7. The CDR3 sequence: CASSYADRGSHNEQFF. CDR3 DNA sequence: TGTGCCAGCAGTTACGCCGACAGGGGGTCCCACAATGAGCAGTTCTTC.

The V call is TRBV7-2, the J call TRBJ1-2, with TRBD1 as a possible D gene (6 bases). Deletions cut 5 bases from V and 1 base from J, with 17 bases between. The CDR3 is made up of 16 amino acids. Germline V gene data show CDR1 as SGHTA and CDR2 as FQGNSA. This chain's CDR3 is CASSPGGAGVNYGYTF. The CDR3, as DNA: TGTGCCAGCAGCCCGGGAGGGGCAGGGGTTAACTATGGCTACACCTTC. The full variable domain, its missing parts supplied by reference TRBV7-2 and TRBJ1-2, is GAGVSQSPSNKVTEKGKDVELRCDPISGHTALYWYRQSLGQGLEFLIYFQGNSAPDKSGLPSDRFSAERTGGSVSTLTIQRTQQEDSAVYLCASSPGGAGVNYGYTFGSGTRLTVV.

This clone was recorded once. CDR3 region: CASSPTANTLLAGSSYEQYF. The CDR3 DNA is TGTGCCAGCTCACCCACCGCAAACACCTTACTGGCGGGGAGTTCCTACGAGCAGTACTTC. J is TRBJ2-7 and V is TRBV18, with TRBD2 as a possible D gene (6 bases). The CDR3 is 20 residues long. Germline loops: CDR1 KGHSH, CDR2 LQKENI. Deletions cut 3 bases from V and 1 base from J, with 28 bases between.

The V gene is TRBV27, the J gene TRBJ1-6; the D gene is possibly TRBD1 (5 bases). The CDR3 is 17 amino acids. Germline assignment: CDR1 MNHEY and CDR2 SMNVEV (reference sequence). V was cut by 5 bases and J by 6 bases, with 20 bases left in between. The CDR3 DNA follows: TGTGCCAGCAGTCCGAACCCCTCTCGGGGGTTTAATTCACCCCTCCACTTT. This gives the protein CASSPNPSRGFNSPLHF.

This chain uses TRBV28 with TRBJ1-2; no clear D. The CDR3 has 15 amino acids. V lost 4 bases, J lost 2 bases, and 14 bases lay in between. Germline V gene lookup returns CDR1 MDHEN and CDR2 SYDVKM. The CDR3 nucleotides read TGTGCCAGCAGTTCCCCCTCTCCAGAAAACTATGGCTACACCTTC. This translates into CASSSPSPENYGYTF.

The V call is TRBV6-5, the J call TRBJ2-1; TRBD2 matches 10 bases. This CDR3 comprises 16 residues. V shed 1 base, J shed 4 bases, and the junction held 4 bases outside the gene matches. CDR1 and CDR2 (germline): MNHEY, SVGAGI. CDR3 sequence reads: CASSYLLAGRYNEQFF. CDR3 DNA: TGTGCCAGCAGTTACTTACTAGCGGGACGTTACAATGAGCAGTTCTTC.

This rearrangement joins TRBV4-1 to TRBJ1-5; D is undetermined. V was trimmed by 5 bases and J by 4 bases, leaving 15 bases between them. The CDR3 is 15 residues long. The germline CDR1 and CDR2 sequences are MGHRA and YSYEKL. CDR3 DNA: TGCGCCAGCAGCTTACTAGTCAAGGGAAATCAGCCCCAGCATTTT. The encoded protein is CASSLLVKGNQPQHF.

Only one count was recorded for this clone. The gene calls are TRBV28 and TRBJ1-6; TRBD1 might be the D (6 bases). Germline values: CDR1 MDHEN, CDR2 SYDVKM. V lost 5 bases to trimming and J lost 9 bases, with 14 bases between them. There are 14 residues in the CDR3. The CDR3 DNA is TGTGCCAGCAGTCCTGGACAGAGGGGTTCACCCCTCCACTTT. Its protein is CASSPGQRGSPLHF.

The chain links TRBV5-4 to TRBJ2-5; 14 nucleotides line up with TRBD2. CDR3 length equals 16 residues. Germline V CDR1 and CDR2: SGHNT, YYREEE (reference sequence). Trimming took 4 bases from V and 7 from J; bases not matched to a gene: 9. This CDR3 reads CASSPPTSGGVGTQYF. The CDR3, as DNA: TGTGCCAGCAGCCCGCCGACTAGCGGGGGGGTTGGGACCCAGTACTTC.

CDR3 loop: CASSLTSGIPGELFF. For the CDR3, the DNA is TGTGCCAGCAGCTTGACTAGCGGGATTCCCGGGGAGCTGTTTTTT. The chain is built from TRBV5-4 and TRBJ2-2; 10 bases match TRBD2. V lost 1 base and J lost 6; bases outside the gene matches: 3. This CDR3 is 15 amino acids long. Germline V gene sequence: CDR1 SGHNT, CDR2 YYREEE (reference sequence).

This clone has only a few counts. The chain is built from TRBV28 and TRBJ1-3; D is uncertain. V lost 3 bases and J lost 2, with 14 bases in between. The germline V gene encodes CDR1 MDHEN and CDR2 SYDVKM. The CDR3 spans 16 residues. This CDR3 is CASSFRVELTGNTIYF. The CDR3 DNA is TGTGCCAGCAGTTTTCGCGTTGAGCTTACTGGAAACACCATATATTTT.

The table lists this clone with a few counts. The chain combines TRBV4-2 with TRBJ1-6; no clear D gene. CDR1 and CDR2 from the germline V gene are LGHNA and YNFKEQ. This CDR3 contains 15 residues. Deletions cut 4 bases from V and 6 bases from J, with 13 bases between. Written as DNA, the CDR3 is TGTGCCAGCAGCCTTACGGGGAGTAGTAATTCACCCCTCCACTTT. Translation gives CASSLTGSSNSPLHF.

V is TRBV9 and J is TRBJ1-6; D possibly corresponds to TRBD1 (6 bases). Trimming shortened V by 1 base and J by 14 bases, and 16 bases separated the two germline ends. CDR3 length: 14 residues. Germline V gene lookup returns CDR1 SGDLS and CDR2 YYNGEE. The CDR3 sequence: CASSVNVRGTTLHF. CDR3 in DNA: TGTGCCAGCAGCGTAAATGTCAGAGGGACAACCCTCCACTTT.

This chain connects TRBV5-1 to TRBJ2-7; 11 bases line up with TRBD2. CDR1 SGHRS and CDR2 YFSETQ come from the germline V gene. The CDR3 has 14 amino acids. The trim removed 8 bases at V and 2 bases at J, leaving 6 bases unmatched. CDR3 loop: CASSGTSGPYEQYF. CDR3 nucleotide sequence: TGCGCCAGTTCCGGGACTAGCGGCCCCTACGAGCAGTACTTC.

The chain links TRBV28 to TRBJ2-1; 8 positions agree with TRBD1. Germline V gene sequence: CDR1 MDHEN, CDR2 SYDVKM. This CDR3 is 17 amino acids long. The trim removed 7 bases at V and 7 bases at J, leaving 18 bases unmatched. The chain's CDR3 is CASTPWGKQGVYNEQFF. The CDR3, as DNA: TGTGCCAGCACCCCCTGGGGGAAACAGGGGGTATATAATGAGCAGTTCTTC.

The CDR3, as DNA: TGTGCCAGCAACTCCGCCCCTTACACCGGGGAGCTGTTTTTT. Translation gives CASNSAPYTGELFF. The chain has TRBV7-6 and TRBJ2-2; unclear D gene. The V gene lost 7 bases and the J gene lost 3 bases, with 12 bases spanning the gap. Germline values: CDR1 SGHVS, CDR2 FNYEAQ. This CDR3 region has 14 residues.

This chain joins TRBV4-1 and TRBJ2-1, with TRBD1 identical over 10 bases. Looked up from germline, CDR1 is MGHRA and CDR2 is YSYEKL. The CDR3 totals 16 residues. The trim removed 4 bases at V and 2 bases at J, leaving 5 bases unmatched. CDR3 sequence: CASSPPDRGPYNEQFF. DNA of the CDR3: TGCGCCAGCAGCCCTCCCGACAGGGGGCCCTACAATGAGCAGTTCTTC.

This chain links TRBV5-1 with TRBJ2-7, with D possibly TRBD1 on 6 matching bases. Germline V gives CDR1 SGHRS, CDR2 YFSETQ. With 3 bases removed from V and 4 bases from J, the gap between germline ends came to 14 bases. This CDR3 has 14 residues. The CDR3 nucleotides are TGCGCCAGCAGCTCACAGGGAAGTGAGTACGAGCAGTACTTC. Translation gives CASSSQGSEYEQYF.

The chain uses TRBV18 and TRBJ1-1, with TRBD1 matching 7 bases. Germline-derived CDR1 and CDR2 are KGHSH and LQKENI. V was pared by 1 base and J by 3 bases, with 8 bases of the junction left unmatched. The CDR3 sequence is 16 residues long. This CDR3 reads CASSPQAYRGDTEAFF. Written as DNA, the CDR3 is TGTGCCAGCTCACCACAGGCATACAGGGGAGACACTGAAGCTTTCTTT.

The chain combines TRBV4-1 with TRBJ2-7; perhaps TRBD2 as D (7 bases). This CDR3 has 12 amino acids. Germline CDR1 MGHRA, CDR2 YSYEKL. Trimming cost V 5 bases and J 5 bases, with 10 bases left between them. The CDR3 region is CASSTGGHEQYF. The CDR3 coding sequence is TGCGCCAGCAGCACGGGGGGCCACGAGCAGTACTTC.

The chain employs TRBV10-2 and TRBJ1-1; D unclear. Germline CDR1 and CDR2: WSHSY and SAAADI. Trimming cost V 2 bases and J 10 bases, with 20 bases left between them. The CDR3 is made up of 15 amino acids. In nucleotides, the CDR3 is TGCGCCAGCAGTGAGGATTCCCTAACCTCTGCGGCAGCTTTCTTT. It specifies CASSEDSLTSAAAFF.

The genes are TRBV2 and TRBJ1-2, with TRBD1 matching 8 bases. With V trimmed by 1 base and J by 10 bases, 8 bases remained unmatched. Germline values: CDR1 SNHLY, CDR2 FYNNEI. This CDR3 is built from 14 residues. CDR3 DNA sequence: TGTGCCAGCAGTGAAGTGGGGACAGGTACCGACTACACCTTC. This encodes CASSEVGTGTDYTF.

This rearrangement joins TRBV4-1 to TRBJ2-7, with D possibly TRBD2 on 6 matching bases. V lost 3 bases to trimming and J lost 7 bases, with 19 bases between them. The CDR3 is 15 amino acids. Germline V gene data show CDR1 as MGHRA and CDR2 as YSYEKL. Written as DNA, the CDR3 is TGCGCCAGCAGCCACGCTAGAGGAGGGGCTTGGGAGCAGTACTTC. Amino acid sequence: CASSHARGGAWEQYF.

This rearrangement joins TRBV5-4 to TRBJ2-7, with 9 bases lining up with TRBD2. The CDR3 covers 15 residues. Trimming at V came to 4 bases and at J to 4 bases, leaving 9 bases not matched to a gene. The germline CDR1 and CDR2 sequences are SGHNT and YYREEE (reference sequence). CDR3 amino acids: CASSTLAGGIYEQYF. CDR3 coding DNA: TGTGCCAGCAGCACGTTGGCGGGAGGGATATACGAGCAGTACTTC. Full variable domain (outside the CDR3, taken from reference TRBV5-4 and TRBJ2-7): ETGVTQSPTHLIKTRGQQVTLRCSSQSGHNTVSWYQQALGQGPQFIFQYYREEENGRGNFPPRFSGLQFPNYSSELNVNALELDDSALYLCASSTLAGGIYEQYFGPGTRLTVT.

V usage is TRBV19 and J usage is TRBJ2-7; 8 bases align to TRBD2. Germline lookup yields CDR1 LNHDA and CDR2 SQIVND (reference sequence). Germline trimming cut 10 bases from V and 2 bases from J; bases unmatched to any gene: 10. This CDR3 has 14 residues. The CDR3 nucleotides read TGTGCCAACGGCGATAGCGGGGCCACCTACGAGCAGTACTTC. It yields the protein CANGDSGATYEQYF.

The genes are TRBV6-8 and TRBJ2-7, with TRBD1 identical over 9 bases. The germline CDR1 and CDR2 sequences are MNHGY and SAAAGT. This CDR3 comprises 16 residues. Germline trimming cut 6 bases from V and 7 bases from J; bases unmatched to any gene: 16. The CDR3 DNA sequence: TGTGCCAGCAGAGGACAGGGGCAATCTACCGAGAGGGAGCAGTACTTC. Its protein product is CASRGQGQSTEREQYF.

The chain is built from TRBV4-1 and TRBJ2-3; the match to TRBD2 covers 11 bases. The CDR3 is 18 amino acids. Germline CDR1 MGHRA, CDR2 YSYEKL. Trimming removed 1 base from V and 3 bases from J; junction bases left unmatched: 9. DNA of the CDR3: TGCGCCAGCAGCCAAGGCCTTAGCGGGGGGGCCCGAACAGATACGCAGTATTTT. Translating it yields CASSQGLSGGARTDTQYF.